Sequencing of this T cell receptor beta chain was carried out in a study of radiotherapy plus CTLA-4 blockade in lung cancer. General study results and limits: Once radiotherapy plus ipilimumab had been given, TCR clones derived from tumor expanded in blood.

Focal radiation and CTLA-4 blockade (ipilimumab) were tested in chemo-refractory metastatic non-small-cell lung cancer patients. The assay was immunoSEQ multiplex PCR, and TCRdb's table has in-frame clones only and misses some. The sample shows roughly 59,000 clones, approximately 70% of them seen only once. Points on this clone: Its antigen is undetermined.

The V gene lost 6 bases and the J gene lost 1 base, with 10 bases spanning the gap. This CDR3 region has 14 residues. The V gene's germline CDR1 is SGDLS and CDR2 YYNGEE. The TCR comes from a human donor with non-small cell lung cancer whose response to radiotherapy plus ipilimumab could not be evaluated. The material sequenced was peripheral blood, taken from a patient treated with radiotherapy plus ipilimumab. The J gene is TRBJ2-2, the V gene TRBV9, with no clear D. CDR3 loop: CASMGKGNTGELFF. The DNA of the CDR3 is TGTGCCAGCATGGGCAAAGGGAACACCGGGGAGCTGTTTTTT.